Listed below are T cell receptor beta chains from one sample, sequenced in a study of T cell responses to AZD1222 COVID-19 vaccine. Profiling relied on immunoSEQ multiplex PCR, and the TCRdb table lists in-frame clones only, not all of them. Of around 89,000 clones in the sample, more than 75% were seen once. The specimen was peripheral blood, collected on day 0 of AZD1222 vaccination. The receptors derive from an adult in good health. CDR3s include the opening cysteine and the closing phenylalanine or tryptophan. Fields, in order: clone size, D gene, J gene, V gene, CDR3 DNA, CDR3 protein. A D gene is named only where the DNA matches it firmly. Some rows have no size entry. The others give once, few or many, or a class for an expanded clone.

.	TRBD2	TRBJ2-3	TRBV15	TGTGCCACCAGCAGTGCAGGAGCTAGCGGGGGCACAGATACGCAGTATTTT	CATSSAGASGGTDTQYF
.	.	TRBJ1-4	TRBV19	TGTGCCAGTAGCGGGCGGGCTACTGCAACTAATGAAAAACTGTTTTTT	CASSGRATATNEKLFF
.	TRBD1	TRBJ1-3	TRBV3-1/TRBV3-2	TGTGCCAGCAGCCGACAGGGGGCTGGAAACACCATATATTTT	CASSRQGAGNTIYF
.	TRBD1	TRBJ1-6	TRBV5-1	TGCGCCAGCAGCCCGGAATTACAGGGGGCCAATTCACCCCTCCACTTT	CASSPELQGANSPLHF
.	TRBD1	TRBJ1-6	TRBV5-1	TGCGCCAGCAGCCCTGGACAGGGGGATTCACCCCTCCACTTT	CASSPGQGDSPLHF
.	.	TRBJ1-3	TRBV7-3	TGTGCCAGCAGCTCCGGGGCCAGCTCTGGAAACACCATATATTTT	CASSSGASSGNTIYF
.	TRBD2	TRBJ2-2	TRBV9	TGTGCCAGCAGCGTAGGAACTAGCGGGAGTGTCGGGGAGCTGTTTTTT	CASSVGTSGSVGELFF
.	.	TRBJ2-2	TRBV29-1	TGCAGCGCGTCCGTAGGGTCGGAGCTGTTTTTT	CSASVGSELFF
once	.	TRBJ1-6	TRBV2	TGTGCCAGCAGTGGGCAGTATCTAGCACCCCTCCACTTT	CASSGQYLAPLHF
.	TRBD1	TRBJ2-7	TRBV5-5	TGTGCCAGCAGCTTGGGGGACAGGGGGACCTACGAGCAGTACTTC	CASSLGDRGTYEQYF
.	.	TRBJ1-5	TRBV3-1/TRBV3-2	TGTGCCAGCAGCCAAGATCTGACCAATCAGCCCCAGCATTTT	CASSQDLTNQPQHF
many	.	TRBJ2-2	TRBV5-8	TGTGCCAGCAGCTTGGGCCCAACAGGGAGAAGGGCCGGGGAGCTGTTTTTT	CASSLGPTGRRAGELFF
.	.	TRBJ2-1	TRBV5-1	TGCGCCAGCAGCTTTCGGAGAAGCTCCTACAATGAGCAGTTCTTC	CASSFRRSSYNEQFF
.	TRBD1	TRBJ2-3	TRBV28	TGTGCCAGCAGTTTCAGGGGGCGGCTCACAGATACGCAGTATTTT	CASSFRGRLTDTQYF
once	.	TRBJ2-5	TRBV5-1	TGCGCCAGCGTTCCTGGCGGTGGAGAGACCCAGTACTTC	CASVPGGGETQYF
.	TRBD2	TRBJ2-2	TRBV7-2	TGTGCCAGCAGCTACCCGGGACTAGCGGGAGGGCTCGGGGAGCTGTTTTTT	CASSYPGLAGGLGELFF
.	.	TRBJ2-1	TRBV3-1/TRBV3-2	TGTGCCAGCAGCCGCCAGGATGAGCAGTTCTTC	CASSRQDEQFF
few	.	TRBJ2-1	TRBV9	TGTGCCAGTTTCGAGGTAGCGGAGCAGTTCTTC	CASFEVAEQFF
.	TRBD1	TRBJ1-5	TRBV20-1	TGCAGTGCTAGTATACAGGGGAATCAGCCCCAGCATTTT	CSASIQGNQPQHF
.	.	TRBJ1-4	TRBV11-3	TGTGCCAGCAGCACCCCGGCGGGGAAGAATGAAAAACTGTTTTTT	CASSTPAGKNEKLFF
.	TRBD1	TRBJ1-3	TRBV7-9	TGTGCCAGCAGCCCCCAGGGCGGCCCAGGGGGAGGAAACACCATATATTTT	CASSPQGGPGGGNTIYF
.	.	TRBJ1-1	TRBV20-1	TGCAGTGCTCCATGGACACTTGAAGCTTTCTTT	CSAPWTLEAFF
.	.	TRBJ1-1	TRBV28	TGTGCCAGCAGTCCCCGGGGGGGCACACTTGAAGCTTTCTTT	CASSPRGGTLEAFF
.	.	TRBJ1-6	TRBV25-1	TGTGCCAGCAGTTTGGGGAATTCACCCCTCCACTTT	CASSLGNSPLHF
.	.	TRBJ2-3	TRBV5-1	TGCGCCAGCAGCTTAACGGGAGCCCCAGGGGAAGATACGCAGTATTTT	CASSLTGAPGEDTQYF
.	TRBD1	TRBJ1-2	TRBV7-8	TGTGCCAGCAGCTTAGGCCCCCTCAGGACAGGGGCCCTCTATGGCTACACCTTC	CASSLGPLRTGALYGYTF
.	TRBD2	TRBJ2-7	TRBV3-1/TRBV3-2	TGTGCCAGCAGCCTTAGCGGGGTTACCTACGAGCAGTACTTC	CASSLSGVTYEQYF
.	TRBD1	TRBJ1-3	TRBV3-1/TRBV3-2	TGTGCCAGCAGCCAAGGTGTGACAGGGGTAAACACCATATATTTT	CASSQGVTGVNTIYF
.	TRBD2	TRBJ2-7	TRBV15	TGTGCCACCAGCAGAGAAGCGGGAGGGTCCTCCTACGAGCAGTACTTC	CATSREAGGSSYEQYF
once	TRBD2	TRBJ2-7	TRBV28	TGTGCCAGCAGTTTAGGGGGGACTAGCGGGAGACAGTTCCACGAGCAGTACTTC	CASSLGGTSGRQFHEQYF
once	.	TRBJ2-1	TRBV19	TGTGCCAGTAGTATTTTTCGGGATGGTGAGCAGTTCTTC	CASSIFRDGEQFF
.	.	TRBJ1-1	TRBV30	TGTGCCTGGAGTGGGCAGGGAGGCACTGAAGCTTTCTTT	CAWSGQGGTEAFF
.	.	TRBJ1-3	TRBV5-4	TGTGCCAGCAGTCAGGGCGGGGGACTAAACACCATATATTTT	CASSQGGGLNTIYF
few	TRBD2	TRBJ2-1	TRBV7-2	TGTGCCAGCAGCTTAGCTAGCGGGGTAAACTACAATGAGCAGTTCTTC	CASSLASGVNYNEQFF
.	TRBD1	TRBJ1-2	TRBV30	TGTGCCTGGAGAAGTGGCAGGGGGACCCTCTATGGCTACACCTTC	CAWRSGRGTLYGYTF
.	.	TRBJ1-1	TRBV5-4	TGTGCCAGCAGCTTTAGCACAGGTCGATTGAACACTGAAGCTTTCTTT	CASSFSTGRLNTEAFF
.	TRBD1	TRBJ2-5	TRBV5-6	TGTGCCAGCAGCAGCGGACAGGGTTGGGGAGAGACCCAGTACTTC	CASSSGQGWGETQYF
once	TRBD1	TRBJ1-5	TRBV6-5	TGTGCCAGCACCGTCGACCGACAGGGAAATCAGCCCCAGCATTTT	CASTVDRQGNQPQHF
few	.	TRBJ2-3	TRBV5-1	TGCGCCAGCAGCCCTCGGGTAGCTGGGACAGATACGCAGTATTTT	CASSPRVAGTDTQYF
.	.	TRBJ1-5	TRBV28	TGTGCCAGCAGTTTATTTTGGTCCCCTATCTCTGAGATCAGTAGCAATCAGCCCCAGCATTTT	CASSLFWSPISEISSNQPQHF
few	TRBD1	TRBJ1-1	TRBV4-2	TGTGCCAGCAGCCGGGACAGGGGGAACACTGAAGCTTTCTTT	CASSRDRGNTEAFF
few	.	TRBJ1-1	TRBV30	TGTGCCTGGAGTCAAAGGACGGGGAGGGTAGCTTTCTTT	CAWSQRTGRVAFF
.	.	TRBJ1-2	TRBV6-5	TGTGCCAGCAGTTACGGCGGTGGGGTCTATGGCTACACCTTC	CASSYGGGVYGYTF